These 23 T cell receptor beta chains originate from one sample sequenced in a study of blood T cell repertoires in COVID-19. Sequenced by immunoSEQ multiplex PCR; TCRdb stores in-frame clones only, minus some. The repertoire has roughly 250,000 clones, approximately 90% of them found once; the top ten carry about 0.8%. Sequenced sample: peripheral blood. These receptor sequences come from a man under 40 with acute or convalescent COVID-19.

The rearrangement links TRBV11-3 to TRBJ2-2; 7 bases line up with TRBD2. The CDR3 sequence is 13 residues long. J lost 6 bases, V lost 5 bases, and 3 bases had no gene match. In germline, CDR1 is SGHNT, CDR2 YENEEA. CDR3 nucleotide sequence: TGTGCCAGCAGCGGGGGGGGTCCCGGGGAGCTGTTTTTT. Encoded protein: CASSGGGPGELFF. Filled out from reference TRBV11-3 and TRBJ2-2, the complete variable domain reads EAGVVQSPRYKIIEKKQPVAFWCNPISGHNTLYWYLQNLGQGPELLIRYENEEAVDDSQLPKDRFSAERLKGVDSTLKIQPAELGDSAVYLCASSGGGPGELFFGEGSRLTVL.

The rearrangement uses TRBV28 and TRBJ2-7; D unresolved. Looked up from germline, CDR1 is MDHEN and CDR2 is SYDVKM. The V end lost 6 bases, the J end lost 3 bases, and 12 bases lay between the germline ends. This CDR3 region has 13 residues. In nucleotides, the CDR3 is TGTGCCAGCAGCCCCCCGGTTGGCTACGAGCAGTACTTC. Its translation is CASSPPVGYEQYF.

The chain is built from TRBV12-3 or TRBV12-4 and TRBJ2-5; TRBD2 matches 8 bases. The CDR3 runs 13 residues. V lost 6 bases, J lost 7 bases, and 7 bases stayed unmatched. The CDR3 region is CASRKSGRGTQYF. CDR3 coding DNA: TGTGCCAGCAGAAAAAGCGGGAGAGGGACCCAGTACTTC.

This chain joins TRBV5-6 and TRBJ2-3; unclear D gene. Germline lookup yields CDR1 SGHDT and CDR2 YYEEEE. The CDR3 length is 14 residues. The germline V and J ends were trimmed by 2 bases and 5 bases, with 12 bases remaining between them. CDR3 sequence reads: CASSFGLSQDTQYF. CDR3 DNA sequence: TGTGCCAGCAGCTTCGGGTTATCCCAAGATACGCAGTATTTT.

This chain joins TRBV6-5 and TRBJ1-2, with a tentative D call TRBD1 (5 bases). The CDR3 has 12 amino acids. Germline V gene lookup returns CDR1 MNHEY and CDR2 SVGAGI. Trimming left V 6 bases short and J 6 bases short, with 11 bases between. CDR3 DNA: TGTGCCAGCAGCGGGGGGGGTGATGGCTACACCTTC. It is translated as CASSGGGDGYTF.

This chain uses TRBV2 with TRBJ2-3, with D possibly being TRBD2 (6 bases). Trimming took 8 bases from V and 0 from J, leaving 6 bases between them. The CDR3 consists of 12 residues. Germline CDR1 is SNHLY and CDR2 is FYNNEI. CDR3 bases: TGTGCCAGCGGGAGGAGCACAGATACGCAGTATTTT. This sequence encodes CASGRSTDTQYF.

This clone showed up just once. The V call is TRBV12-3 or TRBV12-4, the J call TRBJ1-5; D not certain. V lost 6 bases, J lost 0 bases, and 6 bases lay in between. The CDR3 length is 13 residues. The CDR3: CASSRYSNQPQHF. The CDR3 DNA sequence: TGTGCCAGCAGCCGTTATAGCAATCAGCCCCAGCATTTT.

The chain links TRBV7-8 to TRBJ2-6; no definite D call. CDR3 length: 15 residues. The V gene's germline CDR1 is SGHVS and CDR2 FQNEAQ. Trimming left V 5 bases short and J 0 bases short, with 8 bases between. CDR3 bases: TGTGCCAGCAGCGATAGGAGCTCTGGGGCCAACGTCCTGACTTTC. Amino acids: CASSDRSSGANVLTF.

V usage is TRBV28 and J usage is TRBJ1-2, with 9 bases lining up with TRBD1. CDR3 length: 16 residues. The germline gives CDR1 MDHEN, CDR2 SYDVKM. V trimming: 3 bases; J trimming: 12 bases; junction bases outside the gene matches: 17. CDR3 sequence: CASSLPIYRGQRFHTF. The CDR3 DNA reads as TGTGCCAGCAGTTTGCCCATCTACAGGGGGCAACGGTTCCACACCTTC.

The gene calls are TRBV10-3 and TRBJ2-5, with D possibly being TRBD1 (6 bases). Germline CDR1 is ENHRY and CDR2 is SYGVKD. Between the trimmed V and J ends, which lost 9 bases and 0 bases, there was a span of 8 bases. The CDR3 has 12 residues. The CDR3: CAIGQYQETQYF. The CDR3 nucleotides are TGTGCCATTGGACAGTACCAAGAGACCCAGTACTTC.

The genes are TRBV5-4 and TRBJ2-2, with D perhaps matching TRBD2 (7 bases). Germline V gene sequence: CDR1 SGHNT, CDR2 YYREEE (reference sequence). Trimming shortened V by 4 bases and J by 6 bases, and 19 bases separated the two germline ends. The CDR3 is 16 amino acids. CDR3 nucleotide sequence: TGTGCCAGCAGCCCAGCATGGGGGGGGGCCCCCGGGGAGCTGTTTTTT. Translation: CASSPAWGGAPGELFF.

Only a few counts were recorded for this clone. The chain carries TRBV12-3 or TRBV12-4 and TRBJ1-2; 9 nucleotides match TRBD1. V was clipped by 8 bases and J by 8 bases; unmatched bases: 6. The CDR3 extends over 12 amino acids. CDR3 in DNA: TGTGCCAGCTGGGGACAGGGTATGGGCTACACCTTC. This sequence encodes CASWGQGMGYTF.

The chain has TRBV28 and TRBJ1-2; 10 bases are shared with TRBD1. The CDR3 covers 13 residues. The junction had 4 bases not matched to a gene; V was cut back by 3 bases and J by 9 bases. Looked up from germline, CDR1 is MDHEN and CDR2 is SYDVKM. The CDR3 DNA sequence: TGTGCCAGCAGTTTGGGGACAGGGGCCCGCTACACCTTC. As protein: CASSLGTGARYTF.

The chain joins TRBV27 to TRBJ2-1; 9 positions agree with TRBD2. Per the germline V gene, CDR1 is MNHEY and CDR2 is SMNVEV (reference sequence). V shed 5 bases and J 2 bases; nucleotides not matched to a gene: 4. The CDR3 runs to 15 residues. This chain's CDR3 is CASSIAGAAYNEQFF. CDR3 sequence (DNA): TGTGCCAGCAGTATAGCGGGGGCCGCCTACAATGAGCAGTTCTTC.

DNA of the CDR3: TGTGCCAGCAGCCGGCGTGGGGGGTCGAGCTCCTACAATGAGCAGTTCTTC. Protein: CASSRRGGSSSYNEQFF. The J gene is TRBJ2-1, the V gene TRBV11-3; weak D call: TRBD2 (6 bases). V lost 5 bases to trimming and J lost 0 bases, with 17 bases between them. In germline, CDR1 is SGHNT, CDR2 YENEEA. This CDR3 comprises 17 residues.

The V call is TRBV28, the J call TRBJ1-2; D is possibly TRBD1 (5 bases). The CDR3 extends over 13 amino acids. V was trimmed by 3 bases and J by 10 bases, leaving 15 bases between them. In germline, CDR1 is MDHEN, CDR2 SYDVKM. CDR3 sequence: CASSFTLTDVYTF. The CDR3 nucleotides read TGTGCCAGCAGTTTCACCCTGACAGACGTCTACACCTTC.

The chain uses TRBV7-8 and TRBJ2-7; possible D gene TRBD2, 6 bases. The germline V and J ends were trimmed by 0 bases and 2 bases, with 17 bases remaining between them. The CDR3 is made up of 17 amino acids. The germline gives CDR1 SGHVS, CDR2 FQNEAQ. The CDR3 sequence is CASSLAEGWVGPYEQYF. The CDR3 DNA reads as TGTGCCAGCAGCTTAGCGGAGGGGTGGGTGGGACCCTACGAGCAGTACTTC.

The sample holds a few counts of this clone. As DNA, the CDR3 is TGTGCCAGCTACCCGGGACAGGGGGCTTCAACTAATGAAAAACTGTTTTTT. Translation: CASYPGQGASTNEKLFF. This chain joins TRBV27 and TRBJ1-4, with 12 bases that match TRBD1. This CDR3 region has 17 residues. The V segment lost 8 bases and the J segment 0 bases; nucleotides outside the gene matches: 7. CDR1 MNHEY and CDR2 SMNVEV come from the germline V gene (reference sequence).

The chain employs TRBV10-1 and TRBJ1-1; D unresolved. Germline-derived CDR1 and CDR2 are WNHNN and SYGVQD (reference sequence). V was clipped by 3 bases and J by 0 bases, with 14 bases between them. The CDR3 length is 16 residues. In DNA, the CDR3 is TGCGCCAGCAGTGATACCGGCACTATACTGAACACTGAAGCTTTCTTT. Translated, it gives CASSDTGTILNTEAFF.

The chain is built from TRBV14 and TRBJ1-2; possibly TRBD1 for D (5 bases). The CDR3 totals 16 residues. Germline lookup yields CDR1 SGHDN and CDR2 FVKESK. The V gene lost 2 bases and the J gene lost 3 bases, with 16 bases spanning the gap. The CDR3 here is CASSQKDRPHYYGYTF. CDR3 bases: TGTGCCAGCAGCCAAAAAGACAGACCTCATTACTATGGCTACACCTTC.

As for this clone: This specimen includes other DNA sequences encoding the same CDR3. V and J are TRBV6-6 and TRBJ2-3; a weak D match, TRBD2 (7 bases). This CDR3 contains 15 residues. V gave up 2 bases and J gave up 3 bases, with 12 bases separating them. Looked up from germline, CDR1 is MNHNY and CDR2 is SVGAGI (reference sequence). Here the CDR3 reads CASSYTGGGTDTQYF. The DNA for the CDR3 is TGTGCCAGCAGTTACACGGGGGGCGGGACAGATACGCAGTATTTT.

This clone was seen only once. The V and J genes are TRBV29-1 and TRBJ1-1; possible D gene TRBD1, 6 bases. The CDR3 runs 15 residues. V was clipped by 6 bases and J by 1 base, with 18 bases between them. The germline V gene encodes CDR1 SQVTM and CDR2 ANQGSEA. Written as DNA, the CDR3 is TGCAGCGTCCCTAGGGGGGGGAGGGAGAACACTGAAGCTTTCTTT. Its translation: CSVPRGGRENTEAFF.

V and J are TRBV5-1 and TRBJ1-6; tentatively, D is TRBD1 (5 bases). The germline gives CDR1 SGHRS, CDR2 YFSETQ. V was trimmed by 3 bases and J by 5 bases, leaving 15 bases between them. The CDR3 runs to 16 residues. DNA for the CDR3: TGCGCCAGCAGCTCCCGTTGGCCGGGGGATAATTCACCCCTCCACTTT. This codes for CASSSRWPGDNSPLHF.